The 9 T cell receptor beta chains below come from one sample, sequenced in a study of T-cell reconstitution after alpha-beta-depleted transplantation in children. Construction of the TCRbeta library involved unique molecular identifiers. TCRdb re-called the PCR reads with MiXCR, one entry per CDR3 protein. The data contain approximately 640,000 distinct CDR3 sequences, roughly 15% of them singletons. The specimen comprised PBMCs from the stem cell graft donor, sampled from the stem cell graft. All receptors derive from a human donor who donated a stem cell graft to a child with acute myeloid leukemia.

The chain joins TRBV6-2 or TRBV6-3 to TRBJ2-7, with D possibly called TRBD1 or TRBD2 (5 bases each). The V gene's germline CDR1 is MNHEY and CDR2 SVGEGT. Between the trimmed V and J ends, which lost 6 bases and 0 bases, there was a span of 12 bases. This CDR3 is 14 amino acids long. CDR3: CASRGGGSSYEQYF. DNA for the CDR3: TGTGCCAGCAGGGGTGGGGGAAGCTCCTACGAGCAGTACTTC.

There are a few counts of this clonotype. The chain uses TRBV7-3 and TRBJ2-3; TRBD2 is a possible D gene (7 bases). This CDR3 is built from 13 residues. Germline V lookup: CDR1 SGHTA, CDR2 FQGTGA. V was trimmed by 4 bases and J by 5 bases, leaving 10 bases between them. CDR3 amino acids: CASSSGGLDTQYF. CDR3 in DNA: TGTGCCAGCAGCTCGGGGGGCCTAGATACGCAGTATTTT.

This clonotype came up many times. This chain joins TRBV10-2 and TRBJ2-7, with D perhaps matching TRBD1 (6 bases). Germline CDR1 and CDR2: WSHSY and SAAADI. V was clipped by 6 bases and J by 4 bases, with 7 bases between them. The CDR3 spans 11 residues. The CDR3 DNA follows: TGCGCCAGCAGAACAGGGTACGAGCAGTACGTC. As protein: CASRTGYEQYV.

The V call is TRBV20-1, the J call TRBJ2-1; TRBD2 matches at 12 bases. V was pared by 6 bases and J by 2 bases, with 14 bases of the junction left unmatched. Looked up from germline, CDR1 is DFQATT and CDR2 is SNEGSKA (reference sequence). The CDR3 totals 18 residues. The CDR3 loop is CSARTSGAKRPTYNEQFF. CDR3 DNA: TGCAGTGCCCGGACTAGCGGGGCCAAGAGACCGACCTACAATGAGCAGTTCTTC.

This clonotype has at least ten counts. V gene TRBV29-1 combines with J gene TRBJ2-7; 12 bases are shared with TRBD1. Trimming cost V 3 bases and J 2 bases; bases outside gene matches: 5. This CDR3 spans 15 amino acids. CDR1 SQVTM and CDR2 ANQGSEA come from the germline V gene. The CDR3 DNA reads TGCAGCGTTGAGAGCCGGGACAGGGGGCCCTACGAGCAGTACTTC. Translated: CSVESRDRGPYEQYF.

This clonotype was counted between two and nine times. This chain uses TRBV16 with TRBJ2-5; TRBD2 is a possible D gene (6 bases). Germline V gene lookup returns CDR1 KGHSY and CDR2 FQNENV. V was clipped by 6 bases and J by 5 bases, with 16 bases between them. This CDR3 comprises 14 residues. CDR3 DNA: TGTGCCAGCAGTGGACTCGTCGCGGGGGAGACCCAGTACTTC. This codes for CASSGLVAGETQYF.

This clonotype appeared a few times. The rearrangement joins TRBV10-3 to TRBJ1-5; tentative D call: TRBD1 (5 bases). Germline V gene lookup returns CDR1 ENHRY and CDR2 SYGVKD. The CDR3 loop spans 15 amino acids. V was pared by 2 bases and J by 7 bases, with 15 bases between. The CDR3 DNA reads TGTGCCATCAGTGAGGGGCAGGCCAAGGGGCAGCCCCAGCATTTT. Translated: CAISEGQAKGQPQHF.

As concerns this clonotype: One junction end disagrees with the germline gene, perhaps due to a read error. V gene TRBV20-1 combines with J gene TRBJ1-6, with D hard to call. Germline V gives CDR1 DFQATT, CDR2 SNEGSKA (reference sequence). This CDR3 is 16 amino acids long. The CDR3 loop is CSARRRGSSSNSPLHF. CDR3 nucleotide sequence: TGCAGTGCTAGAAGGCGTGGGAGCTCCTCTAATTCACCCCTCCACTTT.

V is TRBV7-2 and J is TRBJ2-1; no reliable D call. CDR1 SGHTA and CDR2 FQGNSA come from the germline V gene. This CDR3 contains 17 residues. Trimming stripped 4 bases from V and 0 bases from J, with 16 bases between. This chain's CDR3 is CASSSMIRSSSYNEQFF. In DNA form, the CDR3 reads TGTGCCAGCAGCTCCATGATCAGGTCTAGCTCCTACAATGAGCAGTTCTTC.